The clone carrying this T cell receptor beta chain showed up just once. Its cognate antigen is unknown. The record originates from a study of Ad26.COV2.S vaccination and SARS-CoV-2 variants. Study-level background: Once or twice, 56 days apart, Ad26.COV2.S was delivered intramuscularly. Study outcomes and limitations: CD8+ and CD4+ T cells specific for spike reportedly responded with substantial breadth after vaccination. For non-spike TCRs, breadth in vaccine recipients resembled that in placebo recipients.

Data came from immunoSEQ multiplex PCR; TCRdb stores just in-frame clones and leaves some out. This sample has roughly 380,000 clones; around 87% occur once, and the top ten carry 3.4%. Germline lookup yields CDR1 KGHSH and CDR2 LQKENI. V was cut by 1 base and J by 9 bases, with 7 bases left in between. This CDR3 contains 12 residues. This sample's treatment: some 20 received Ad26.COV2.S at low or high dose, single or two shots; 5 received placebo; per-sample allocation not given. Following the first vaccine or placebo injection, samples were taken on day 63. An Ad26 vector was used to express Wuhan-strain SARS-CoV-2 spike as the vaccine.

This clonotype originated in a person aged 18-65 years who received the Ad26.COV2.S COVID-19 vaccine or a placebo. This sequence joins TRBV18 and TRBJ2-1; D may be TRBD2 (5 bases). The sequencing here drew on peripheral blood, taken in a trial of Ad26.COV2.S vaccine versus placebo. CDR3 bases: TGTGCCAGCTCACCACTAGCGCTTGAGCAGTTCTTC. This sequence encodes CASSPLALEQFF.